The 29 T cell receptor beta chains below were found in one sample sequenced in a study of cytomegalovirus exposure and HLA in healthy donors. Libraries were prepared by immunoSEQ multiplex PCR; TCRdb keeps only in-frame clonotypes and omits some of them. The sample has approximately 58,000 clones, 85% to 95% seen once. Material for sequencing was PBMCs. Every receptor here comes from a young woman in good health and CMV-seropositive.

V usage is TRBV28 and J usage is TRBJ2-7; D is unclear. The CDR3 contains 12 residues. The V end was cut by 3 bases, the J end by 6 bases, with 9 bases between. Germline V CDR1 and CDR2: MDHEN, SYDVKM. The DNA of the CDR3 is TGTGCCAGCAGTTTGGCCAGCGTCGAGCAGTACTTC. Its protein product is CASSLASVEQYF.

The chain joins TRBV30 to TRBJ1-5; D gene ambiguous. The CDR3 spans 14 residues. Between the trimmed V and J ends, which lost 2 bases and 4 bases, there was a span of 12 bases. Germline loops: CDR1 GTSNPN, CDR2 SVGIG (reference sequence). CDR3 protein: CAWSTDNANQPQHF. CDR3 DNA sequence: TGTGCCTGGAGTACCGACAACGCAAATCAGCCCCAGCATTTT.

The CDR3, as DNA: TGTGCCAGTAGTCGGGGACAGGGCCTTCACAATGAGCAGTTCTTC. Amino acid sequence: CASSRGQGLHNEQFF. This sequence joins TRBV19 and TRBJ2-1, with 9 bases lining up with TRBD1. CDR3 size: 15 residues. V was pared by 5 bases and J by 5 bases, with 7 bases of the junction left unmatched. The germline gives CDR1 LNHDA, CDR2 SQIVND (reference sequence).

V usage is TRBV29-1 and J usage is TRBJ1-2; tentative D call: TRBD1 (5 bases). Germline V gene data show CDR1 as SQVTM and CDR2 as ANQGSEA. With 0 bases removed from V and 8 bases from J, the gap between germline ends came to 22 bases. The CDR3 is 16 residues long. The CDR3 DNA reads TGCAGCGTTGAAGAAGGTAACGCAGGGTCCATCCGAGGCTACACCTTC. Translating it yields CSVEEGNAGSIRGYTF.

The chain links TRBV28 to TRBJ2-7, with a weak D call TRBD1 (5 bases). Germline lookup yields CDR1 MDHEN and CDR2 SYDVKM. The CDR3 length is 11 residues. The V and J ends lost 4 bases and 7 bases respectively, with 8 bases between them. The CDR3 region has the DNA TGTGCCAGCAGTTCCAGGGTTGAGCAGTACTTC. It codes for CASSSRVEQYF. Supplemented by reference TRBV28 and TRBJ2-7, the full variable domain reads DVKVTQSSRYLVKRTGEKVFLECVQDMDHENMFWYRQDPGLGLRLIYFSYDVKMKEKGDIPEGYSVSREKKERFSLILESASTNQTSMYLCASSSRVEQYFGPGTRLTVT.

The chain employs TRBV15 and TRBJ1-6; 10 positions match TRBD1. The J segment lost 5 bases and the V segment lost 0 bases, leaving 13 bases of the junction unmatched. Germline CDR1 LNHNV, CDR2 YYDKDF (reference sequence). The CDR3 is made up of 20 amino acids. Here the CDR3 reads CATSRDKLPRDRGNNSPLHF. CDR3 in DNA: TGTGCCACCAGCAGAGATAAGTTACCCCGGGACAGGGGCAATAATTCACCCCTCCACTTT.

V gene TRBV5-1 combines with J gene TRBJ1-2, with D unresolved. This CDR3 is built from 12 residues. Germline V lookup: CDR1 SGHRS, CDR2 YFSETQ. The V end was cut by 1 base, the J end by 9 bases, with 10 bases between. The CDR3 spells CASSLSRLRYTF. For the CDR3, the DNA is TGCGCCAGCAGCTTGAGCAGGTTGCGCTACACCTTC.

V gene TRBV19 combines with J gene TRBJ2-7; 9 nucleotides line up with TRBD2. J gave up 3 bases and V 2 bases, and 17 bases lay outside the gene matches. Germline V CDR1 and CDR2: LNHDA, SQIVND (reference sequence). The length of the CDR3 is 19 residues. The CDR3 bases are TGTGCCAGTAGTATAACGATGACCGGCGGGAGGGTTGGTGGCTACGAGCAGTACTTC. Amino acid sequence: CASSITMTGGRVGGYEQYF. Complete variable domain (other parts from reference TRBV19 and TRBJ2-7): DGGITQSPKYLFRKEGQNVTLSCEQNLNHDAMYWYRQDPGQGLRLIYYSQIVNDFQKGDIAEGYSVSREKKESFPLTVTSAQKNPTAFYLCASSITMTGGRVGGYEQYFGPGTRLTVT.

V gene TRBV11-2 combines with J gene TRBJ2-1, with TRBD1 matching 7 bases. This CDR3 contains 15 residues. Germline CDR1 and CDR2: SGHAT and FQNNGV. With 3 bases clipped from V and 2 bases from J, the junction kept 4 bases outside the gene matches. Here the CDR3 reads CASSLGQSAYNEQFF. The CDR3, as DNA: TGTGCCAGCAGCTTGGGACAGTCCGCCTACAATGAGCAGTTCTTC.

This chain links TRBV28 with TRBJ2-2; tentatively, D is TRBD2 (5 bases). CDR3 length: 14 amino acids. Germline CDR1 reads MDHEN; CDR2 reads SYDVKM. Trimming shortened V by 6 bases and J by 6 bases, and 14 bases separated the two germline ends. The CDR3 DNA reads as TGTGCCAGCAGCGCGGGCGTCCCCCCCGGGGAGCTGTTTTTT. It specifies CASSAGVPPGELFF. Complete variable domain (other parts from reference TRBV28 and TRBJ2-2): DVKVTQSSRYLVKRTGEKVFLECVQDMDHENMFWYRQDPGLGLRLIYFSYDVKMKEKGDIPEGYSVSREKKERFSLILESASTNQTSMYLCASSAGVPPGELFFGEGSRLTVL.

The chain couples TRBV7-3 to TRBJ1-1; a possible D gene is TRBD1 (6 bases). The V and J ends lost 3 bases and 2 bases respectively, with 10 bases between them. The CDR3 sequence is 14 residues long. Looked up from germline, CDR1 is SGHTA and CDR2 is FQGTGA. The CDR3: CASSFNRANTEAFF. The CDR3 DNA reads TGTGCCAGCAGCTTCAACAGGGCAAACACTGAAGCTTTCTTT.

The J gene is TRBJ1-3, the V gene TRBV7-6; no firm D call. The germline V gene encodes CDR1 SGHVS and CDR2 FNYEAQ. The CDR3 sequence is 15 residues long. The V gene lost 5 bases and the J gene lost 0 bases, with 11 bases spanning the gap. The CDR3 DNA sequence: TGTGCCAGCAGCCCGGGAATTACCTCTGGAAACACCATATATTTT. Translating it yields CASSPGITSGNTIYF.

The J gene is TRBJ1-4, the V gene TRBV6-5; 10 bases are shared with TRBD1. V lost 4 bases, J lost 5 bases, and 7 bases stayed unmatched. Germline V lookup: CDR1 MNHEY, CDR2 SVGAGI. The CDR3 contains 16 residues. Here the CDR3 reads CASSFGTGQGNEKLFF. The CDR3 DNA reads TGTGCCAGCAGTTTCGGCACGGGACAGGGGAATGAAAAACTGTTTTTT.

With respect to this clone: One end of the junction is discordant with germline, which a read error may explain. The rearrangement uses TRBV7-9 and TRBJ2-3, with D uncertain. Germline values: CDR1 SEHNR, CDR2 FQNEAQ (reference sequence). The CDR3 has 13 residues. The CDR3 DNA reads TGTGCCAGCAGTTTAGGGCCCTCTGATACGCAGTATTTT. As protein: CASSLGPSDTQYF.

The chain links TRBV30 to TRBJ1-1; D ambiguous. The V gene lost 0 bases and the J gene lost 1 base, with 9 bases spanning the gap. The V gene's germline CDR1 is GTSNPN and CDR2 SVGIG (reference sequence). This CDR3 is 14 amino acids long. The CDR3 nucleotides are TGTGCCTGGAGTGTAAGTCTAGAGAACACTGAAGCTTTCTTT. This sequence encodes CAWSVSLENTEAFF.

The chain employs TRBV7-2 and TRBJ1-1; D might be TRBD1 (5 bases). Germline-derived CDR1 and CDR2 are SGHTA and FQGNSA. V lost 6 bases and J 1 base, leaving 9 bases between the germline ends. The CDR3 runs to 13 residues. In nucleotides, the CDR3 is TGTGCCAGCAGACAAACAGGGAACACTGAAGCTTTCTTT. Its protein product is CASRQTGNTEAFF.

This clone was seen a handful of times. The CDR3 sequence: CASSREGTGGRGTDTQYF. CDR3 nucleotides: TGTGCCAGCAGCCGTGAGGGGACAGGGGGCCGGGGCACAGATACGCAGTATTTT. The rearrangement uses TRBV5-6 and TRBJ2-3, with 12 bases identical to TRBD1. Germline CDR1 is SGHDT and CDR2 is YYEEEE. Trimming took 4 bases from V and 1 from J; bases not matched to a gene: 10. The CDR3 consists of 18 residues.

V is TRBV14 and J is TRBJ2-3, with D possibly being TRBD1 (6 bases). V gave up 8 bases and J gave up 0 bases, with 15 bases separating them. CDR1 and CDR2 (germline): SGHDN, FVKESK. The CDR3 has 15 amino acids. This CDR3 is CASRTGTTSTDTQYF. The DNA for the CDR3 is TGTGCCAGCCGAACAGGGACCACTAGCACAGATACGCAGTATTTT.

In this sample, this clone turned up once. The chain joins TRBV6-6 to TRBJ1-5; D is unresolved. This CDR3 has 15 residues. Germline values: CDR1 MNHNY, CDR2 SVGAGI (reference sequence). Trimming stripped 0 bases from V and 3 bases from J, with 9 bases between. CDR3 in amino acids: CASSYSRGVNQPQHF. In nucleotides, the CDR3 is TGTGCCAGCAGTTACTCACGGGGAGTCAATCAGCCCCAGCATTTT.

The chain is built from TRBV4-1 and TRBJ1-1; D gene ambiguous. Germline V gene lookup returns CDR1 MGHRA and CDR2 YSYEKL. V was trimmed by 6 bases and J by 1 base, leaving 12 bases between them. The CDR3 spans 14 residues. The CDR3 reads CASRPLMRNTEAFF. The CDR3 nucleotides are TGCGCCAGCAGACCCTTGATGAGGAACACTGAAGCTTTCTTT.

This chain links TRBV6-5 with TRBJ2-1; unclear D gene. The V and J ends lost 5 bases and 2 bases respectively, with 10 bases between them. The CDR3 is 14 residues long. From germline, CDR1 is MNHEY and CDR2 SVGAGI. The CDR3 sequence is CASSRSATYNEQFF. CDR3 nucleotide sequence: TGTGCCAGCAGTAGGAGCGCCACCTACAATGAGCAGTTCTTC.

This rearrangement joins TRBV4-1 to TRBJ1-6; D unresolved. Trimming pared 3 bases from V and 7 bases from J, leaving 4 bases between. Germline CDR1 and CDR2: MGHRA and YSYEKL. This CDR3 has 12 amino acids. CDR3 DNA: TGCGCCAGCAGCCACCAGAATTCACCCCTCCACTTT. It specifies CASSHQNSPLHF.

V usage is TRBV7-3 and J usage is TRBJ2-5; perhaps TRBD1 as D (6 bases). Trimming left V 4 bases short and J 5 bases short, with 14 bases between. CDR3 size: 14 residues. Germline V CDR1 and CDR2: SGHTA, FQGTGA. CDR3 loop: CASSSSGVGETQYF. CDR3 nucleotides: TGTGCCAGCAGCTCGTCAGGGGTTGGGGAGACCCAGTACTTC.

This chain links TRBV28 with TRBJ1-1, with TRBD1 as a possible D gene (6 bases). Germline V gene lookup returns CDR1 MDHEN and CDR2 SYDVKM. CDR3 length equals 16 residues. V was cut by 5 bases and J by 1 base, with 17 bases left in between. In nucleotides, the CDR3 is TGTGCCAGCAGTCCCATTAACAGGGTCGGGAACACTGAAGCTTTCTTT. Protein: CASSPINRVGNTEAFF.

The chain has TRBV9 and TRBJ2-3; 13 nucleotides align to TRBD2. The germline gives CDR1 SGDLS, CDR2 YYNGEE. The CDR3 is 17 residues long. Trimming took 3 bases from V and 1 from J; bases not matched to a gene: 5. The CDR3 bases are TGTGCCAGCAGCGAGTGGGGGACTAGCGGGGGCACAGATACGCAGTATTTT. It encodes CASSEWGTSGGTDTQYF.

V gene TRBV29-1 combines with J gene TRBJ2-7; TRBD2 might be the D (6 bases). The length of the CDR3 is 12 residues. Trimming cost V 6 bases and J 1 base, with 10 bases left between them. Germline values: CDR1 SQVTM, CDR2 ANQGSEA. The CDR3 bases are TGCAGCGTGGGGACTGATTCCTACGAGCAGTACTTC. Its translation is CSVGTDSYEQYF.

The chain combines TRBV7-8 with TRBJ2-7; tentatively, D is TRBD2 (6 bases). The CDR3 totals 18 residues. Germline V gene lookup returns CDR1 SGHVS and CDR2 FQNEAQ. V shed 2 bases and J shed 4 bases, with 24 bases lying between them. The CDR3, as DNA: TGTGCCAGCAGCTTAAGGCGGGGATCCCCCTCCTCCCTTTACGAGCAGTACTTC. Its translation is CASSLRRGSPSSLYEQYF. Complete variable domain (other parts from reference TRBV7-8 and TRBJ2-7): GAGVSQSPRYKVAKRGQDVALRCDPISGHVSLFWYQQALGQGPEFLTYFQNEAQLDKSGLPSDRFFAERPEGSVSTLKIQRTQQEDSAVYLCASSLRRGSPSSLYEQYFGPGTRLTVT.

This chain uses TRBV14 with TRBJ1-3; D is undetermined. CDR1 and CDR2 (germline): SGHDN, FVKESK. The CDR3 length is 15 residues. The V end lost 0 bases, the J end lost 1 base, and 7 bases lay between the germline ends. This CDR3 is CASSQESQSGNTIYF. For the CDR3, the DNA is TGTGCCAGCAGCCAAGAATCACAATCTGGAAACACCATATATTTT.

The CDR3 loop is CASSMDRTNTEAFF. In DNA, the CDR3 is TGTGCCAGTAGTATGGACAGGACGAACACTGAAGCTTTCTTT. The rearrangement links TRBV19 to TRBJ1-1, with TRBD1 matching over 7 bases. This CDR3 is 14 amino acids long. The germline CDR1 and CDR2 sequences are LNHDA and SQIVND (reference sequence). The V gene end was trimmed by 3 bases and the J gene end by 1 base; junction bases not matched to a gene: 2.